What follows are 8 T cell receptor beta chains derived from one specimen sequenced in a study of T cell changes during pregnancy in multiple sclerosis. Clones were read by immunoSEQ multiplex PCR, and TCRdb kept only the in-frame ones, dropping some. The data contain more than 55,000 clones, less than 95% of them seen just once; the ten biggest clones take up under 3%. The material was CD8+ T cells from peripheral blood mononuclear cells, obtained after pregnancy. The receptors originated from a female donor with multiple sclerosis, enrolled in a pregnancy study.

The V call is TRBV9, the J call TRBJ2-7; 7 positions match TRBD2. Trimming removed 4 bases from V and 2 bases from J; junction bases left unmatched: 9. This CDR3 comprises 15 residues. Germline V CDR1 and CDR2: SGDLS, YYNGEE. CDR3 sequence: CASSPAQAGAYEQYF. In nucleotides, the CDR3 is TGTGCCAGCAGCCCGGCCCAGGCGGGAGCCTACGAGCAGTACTTC.

With respect to this clone: The same CDR3 also results from other DNA sequences found in this sample. V and J are TRBV19 and TRBJ1-5, with D possibly TRBD1 on 5 matching bases. There are 12 residues in the CDR3. Trimming stripped 3 bases from V and 7 bases from J, with 7 bases between. Germline CDR1 and CDR2: LNHDA and SQIVND (reference sequence). This CDR3 is CASSMGGQPQHF. CDR3 nucleotides: TGTGCCAGTAGTATGGGGGGGCAGCCCCAGCATTTT.

V is TRBV2 and J is TRBJ1-2, with 9 bases matching TRBD1. In germline, CDR1 is SNHLY, CDR2 FYNNEI. The CDR3 consists of 15 residues. The V gene end was trimmed by 0 bases and the J gene end by 4 bases; junction bases not matched to a gene: 3. CDR3 bases: TGTGCCAGCAGTGAAGCGGGGACAGGGACCTATGGCTACACCTTC. Amino acid sequence: CASSEAGTGTYGYTF.

The chain joins TRBV14 to TRBJ2-5; no clear D gene. V was shortened by 3 bases and J by 0 bases, with 2 bases between the two germline ends. The V gene's germline CDR1 is SGHDN and CDR2 FVKESK. This CDR3 has 12 amino acids. The CDR3 DNA follows: TGTGCCAGCAGCCACTACCAAGAGACCCAGTACTTC. Its translation: CASSHYQETQYF.

The chain is built from TRBV9 and TRBJ1-2, with D hard to call. This CDR3 region has 10 residues. Trimming left V 3 bases short and J 7 bases short, with 4 bases between. Germline V gene sequence: CDR1 SGDLS, CDR2 YYNGEE. CDR3 nucleotide sequence: TGTGCCAGCAGCGGGCTTGGCTACACCTTC. It encodes CASSGLGYTF.

The chain joins TRBV19 to TRBJ2-1, with unresolved D. The CDR3 covers 15 residues. V lost 8 bases and J lost 0, with 14 bases in between. In germline, CDR1 is LNHDA, CDR2 SQIVND (reference sequence). DNA for the CDR3: TGTGCCAGTTCCCGAGGCTATAGCTCCTACAATGAGCAGTTCTTC. It codes for CASSRGYSSYNEQFF.

This rearrangement joins TRBV5-5 to TRBJ1-1; 7 bases align to TRBD1. This CDR3 has 14 amino acids. The junction had 7 bases not matched to a gene; V was cut back by 1 base and J by 7 bases. Germline V gives CDR1 SGHKS, CDR2 YYEKEE (reference sequence). This CDR3 reads CASSLPDRIYEAFF. The CDR3 DNA sequence: TGTGCCAGCAGCTTGCCGGACAGGATCTATGAAGCTTTCTTT.

The chain has TRBV5-4 and TRBJ2-5; 14 bases match TRBD2. Germline V gene lookup returns CDR1 SGHNT and CDR2 YYREEE (reference sequence). V trimming: 5 bases; J trimming: 5 bases; junction bases outside the gene matches: 11. The CDR3 spans 17 residues. The CDR3 region is CASRPGLGLAGAETQYF. The CDR3 coding sequence is TGTGCCAGCAGACCGGGGCTGGGACTAGCGGGAGCGGAGACCCAGTACTTC.